Listed below are T cell receptor beta chains from one sample, sequenced in a study of cytotoxic CD8 clonotypes in ibrutinib-treated CLL. Using immunoSEQ multiplex PCR, the repertoire was profiled, and TCRdb retains in-frame clones only, with some absent. The profile shows 270,000 or so clones, roughly three quarters of them singletons. Sequencing used PBMCs, obtained at disease progression, from a patient treated with ibrutinib. The receptor source for this set is a human donor with chronic lymphocytic leukemia. Each CDR3 is given with its conserved first and last residue. A D gene is named only where the DNA matches it firmly.

j_gene | d_gene | v_gene | CDR3aa
TRBJ2-1 | NA | TRBV7-3 | CASSLKSGSPVGEQFF
TRBJ1-3 | NA | TRBV2 | CASSEGIRSGNTIYF
TRBJ2-5 | NA | TRBV4-1 | CASSQPETAQETQYF
TRBJ1-1 | NA | TRBV5-1 | CASSLVAAAVNTEAFF
TRBJ2-7 | TRBD1 | TRBV6-6 | CASRGTGLYEQYF
TRBJ1-2 | TRBD1 | TRBV10-3 | CAIQEGQGPGYTF
TRBJ2-2 | NA | TRBV7-7 | CASSARSAGANTGELFF
TRBJ1-1 | TRBD1 | TRBV27 | CASRSGQGGRYTEAFF
TRBJ2-7 | NA | TRBV7-6 | CASSPDISHEQYF
TRBJ2-2 | NA | TRBV9 | CASSDGTTTGELFF
TRBJ2-5 | NA | TRBV6-5 | CASSKNQETQYF
TRBJ2-2 | NA | TRBV27 | CASSLVGTSTGELFF
TRBJ1-1 | NA | TRBV5-1 | CASSLPGQETRNTEAFF
TRBJ2-7 | NA | TRBV2 | CATQKWTYEQYF